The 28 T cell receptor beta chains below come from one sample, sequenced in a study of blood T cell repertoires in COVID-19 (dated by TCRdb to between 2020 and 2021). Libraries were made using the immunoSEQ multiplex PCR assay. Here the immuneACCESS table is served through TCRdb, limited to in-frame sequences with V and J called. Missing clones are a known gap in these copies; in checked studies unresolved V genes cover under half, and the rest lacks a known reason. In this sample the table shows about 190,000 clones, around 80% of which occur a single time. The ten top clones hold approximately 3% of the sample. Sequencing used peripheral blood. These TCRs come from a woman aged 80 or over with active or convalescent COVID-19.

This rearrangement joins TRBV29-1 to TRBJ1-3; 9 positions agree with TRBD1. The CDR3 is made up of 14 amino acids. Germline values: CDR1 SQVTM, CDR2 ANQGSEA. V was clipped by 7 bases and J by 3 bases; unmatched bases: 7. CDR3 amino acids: CSAWDREDGNTIYF. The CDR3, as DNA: TGCAGCGCCTGGGACAGGGAGGATGGAAACACCATATATTTT.

CDR3 bases: TGTGCCAGCAGCGCAGGGGCCAAATTCTCCGAGCAGTACTTC. It translates to CASSAGAKFSEQYF. V gene TRBV6-2 or TRBV6-3 combines with J gene TRBJ2-7, with a tentative D call TRBD1 (6 bases). CDR1 is MNHEY and CDR2 is SVGEGT in the germline V gene. This CDR3 spans 14 amino acids. V dropped 6 bases and J dropped 6 bases, with 18 bases sitting between them.

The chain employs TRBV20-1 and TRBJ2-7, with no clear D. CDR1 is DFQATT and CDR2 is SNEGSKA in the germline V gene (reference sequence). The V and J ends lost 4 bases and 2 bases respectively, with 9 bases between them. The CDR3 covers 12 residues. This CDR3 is CSANDGTYEQYF. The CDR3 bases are TGCAGTGCTAATGACGGTACCTACGAGCAGTACTTC.

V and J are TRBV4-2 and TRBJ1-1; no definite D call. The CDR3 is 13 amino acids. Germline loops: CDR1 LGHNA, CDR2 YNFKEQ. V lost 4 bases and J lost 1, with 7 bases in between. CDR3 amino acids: CASSLARNTEAFF. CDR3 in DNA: TGTGCCAGCAGCCTTGCCAGGAACACTGAAGCTTTCTTT.

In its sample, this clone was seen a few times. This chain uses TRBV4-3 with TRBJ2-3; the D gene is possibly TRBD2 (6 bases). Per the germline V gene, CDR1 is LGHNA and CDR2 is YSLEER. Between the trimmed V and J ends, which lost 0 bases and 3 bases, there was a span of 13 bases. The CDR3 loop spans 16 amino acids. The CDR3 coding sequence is TGCGCCAGCAGCCAAGATGGTGGCGGGGTTACAGATACGCAGTATTTT. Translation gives CASSQDGGGVTDTQYF.

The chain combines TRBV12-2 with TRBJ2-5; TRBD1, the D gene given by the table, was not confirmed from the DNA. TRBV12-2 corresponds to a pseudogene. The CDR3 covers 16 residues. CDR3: CASRRVGDRDQETQYF. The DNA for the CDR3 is TGTGCAAGTCGCCGGGTCGGGGACAGGGATCAAGAGACCCAGTACTTC.

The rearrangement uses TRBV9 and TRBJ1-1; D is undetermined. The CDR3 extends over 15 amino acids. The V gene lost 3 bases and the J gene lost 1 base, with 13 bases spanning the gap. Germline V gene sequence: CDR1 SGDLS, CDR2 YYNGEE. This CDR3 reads CASSGGVVRNTEAFF. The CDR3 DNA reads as TGTGCCAGCAGCGGAGGAGTGGTGCGGAACACTGAAGCTTTCTTT.

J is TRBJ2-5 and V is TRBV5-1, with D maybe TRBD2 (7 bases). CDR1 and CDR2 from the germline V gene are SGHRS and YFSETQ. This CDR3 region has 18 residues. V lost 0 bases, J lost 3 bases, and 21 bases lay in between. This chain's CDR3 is CASSLGEGVRLFEETQYF. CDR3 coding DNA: TGCGCCAGCAGCTTGGGGGAGGGGGTTAGACTTTTCGAAGAGACCCAGTACTTC.

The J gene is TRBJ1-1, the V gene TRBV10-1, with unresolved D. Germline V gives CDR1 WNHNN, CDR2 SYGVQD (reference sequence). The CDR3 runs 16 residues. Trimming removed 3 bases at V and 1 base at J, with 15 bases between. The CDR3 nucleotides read TGCGCCAGCAGTGACTATCCTCCGTACCGGAACACTGAAGCTTTCTTT. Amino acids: CASSDYPPYRNTEAFF.

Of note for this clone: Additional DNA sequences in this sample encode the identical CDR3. CDR3 sequence: CASSVGRGNEKLFF. CDR3 in DNA: TGTGCCAGCAGCGTAGGCAGGGGTAATGAAAAACTGTTTTTT. The rearrangement joins TRBV9 to TRBJ1-4, with D possibly being TRBD1 (6 bases). The CDR3 runs to 14 residues. Germline loops: CDR1 SGDLS, CDR2 YYNGEE. V gave up 0 bases and J gave up 4 bases, with 7 bases separating them.

CDR3 sequence: CASRATGTGAYEQYF. CDR3 coding DNA: TGTGCCAGCAGAGCCACCGGGACAGGGGCCTACGAGCAGTACTTC. The chain employs TRBV28 and TRBJ2-7; 10 bases are a match to TRBD1. J gave up 2 bases and V 6 bases, and 7 bases lay outside the gene matches. The CDR3 sequence is 15 residues long. CDR1 is MDHEN, CDR2 SYDVKM, per germline.

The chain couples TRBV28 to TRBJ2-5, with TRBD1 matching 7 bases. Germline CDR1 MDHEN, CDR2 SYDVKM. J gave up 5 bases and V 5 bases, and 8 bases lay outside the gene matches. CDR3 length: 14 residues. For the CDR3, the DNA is TGTGCCAGCAGTCTAGGACAGGAACGCGAGACCCAGTACTTC. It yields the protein CASSLGQERETQYF. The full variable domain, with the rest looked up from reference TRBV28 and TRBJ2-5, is DVKVTQSSRYLVKRTGEKVFLECVQDMDHENMFWYRQDPGLGLRLIYFSYDVKMKEKGDIPEGYSVSREKKERFSLILESASTNQTSMYLCASSLGQERETQYFGPGTRLLVL.

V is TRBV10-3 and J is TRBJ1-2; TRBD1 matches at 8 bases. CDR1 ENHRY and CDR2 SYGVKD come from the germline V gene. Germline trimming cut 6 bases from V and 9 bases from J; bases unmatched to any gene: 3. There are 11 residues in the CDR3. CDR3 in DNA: TGTGCCATCAGACAGGGGGATCGCTACACCTTC. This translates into CAIRQGDRYTF.

CDR3 amino acids: CASSYSGGTYEQYF. In nucleotides, the CDR3 is TGTGCCAGCAGTTACTCGGGAGGAACCTACGAGCAGTACTTC. This chain links TRBV6-2 or TRBV6-3 with TRBJ2-7; weak D call: TRBD2 (6 bases). Germline CDR1 MNHEY, CDR2 SVGEGT. The germline V and J ends were trimmed by 0 bases and 2 bases, with 8 bases remaining between them. This CDR3 is 14 amino acids long.

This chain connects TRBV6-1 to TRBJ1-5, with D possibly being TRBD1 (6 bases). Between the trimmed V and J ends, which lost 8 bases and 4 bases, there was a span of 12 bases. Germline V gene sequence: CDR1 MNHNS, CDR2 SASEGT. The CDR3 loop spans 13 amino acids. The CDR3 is CASEGVLNQPQHF. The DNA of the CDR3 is TGTGCCAGCGAGGGGGTTTTGAATCAGCCCCAGCATTTT.

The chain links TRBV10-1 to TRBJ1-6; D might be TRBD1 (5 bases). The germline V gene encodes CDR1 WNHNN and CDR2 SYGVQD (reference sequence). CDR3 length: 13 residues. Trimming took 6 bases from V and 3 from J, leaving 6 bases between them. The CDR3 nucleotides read TGCGCCAGCAGGCAGGGCTATAATTCACCCCTCCACTTT. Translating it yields CASRQGYNSPLHF.

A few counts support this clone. CDR3 sequence (DNA): TGTGCCAGCAGCTTGGCCTTGAGCAGGGGTAGCTATGGCTACACCTTC. Its protein is CASSLALSRGSYGYTF. The chain has TRBV5-4 and TRBJ1-2; a weak D match, TRBD1 (6 bases). The V and J ends lost 0 bases and 4 bases respectively, with 16 bases between them. Germline CDR1 reads SGHNT; CDR2 reads YYREEE (reference sequence). The CDR3 covers 16 residues. Full variable domain (rest looked up from reference TRBV5-4 and TRBJ1-2): ETGVTQSPTHLIKTRGQQVTLRCSSQSGHNTVSWYQQALGQGPQFIFQYYREEENGRGNFPPRFSGLQFPNYSSELNVNALELDDSALYLCASSLALSRGSYGYTFGSGTRLTVV.

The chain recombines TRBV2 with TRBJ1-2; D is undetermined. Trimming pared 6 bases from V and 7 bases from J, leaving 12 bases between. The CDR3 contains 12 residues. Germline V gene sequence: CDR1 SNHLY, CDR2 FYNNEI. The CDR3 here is CASSPPGGGYTF. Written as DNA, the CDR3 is TGTGCCAGCAGCCCGCCGGGTGGTGGCTACACCTTC.

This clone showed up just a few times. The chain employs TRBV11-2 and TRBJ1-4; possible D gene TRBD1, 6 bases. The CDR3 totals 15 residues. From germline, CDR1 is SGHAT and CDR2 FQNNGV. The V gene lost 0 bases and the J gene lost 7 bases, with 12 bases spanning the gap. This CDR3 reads CASSLDTAGAEKLFF. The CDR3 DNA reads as TGTGCCAGCAGCTTAGATACGGCGGGGGCTGAAAAACTGTTTTTT.

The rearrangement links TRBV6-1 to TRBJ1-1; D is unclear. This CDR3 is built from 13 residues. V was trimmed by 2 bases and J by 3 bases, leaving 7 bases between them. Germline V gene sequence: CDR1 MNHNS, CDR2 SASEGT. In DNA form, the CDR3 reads TGTGCCAGCAGTGAATCGGGGTACACTGAAGCTTTCTTT. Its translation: CASSESGYTEAFF.

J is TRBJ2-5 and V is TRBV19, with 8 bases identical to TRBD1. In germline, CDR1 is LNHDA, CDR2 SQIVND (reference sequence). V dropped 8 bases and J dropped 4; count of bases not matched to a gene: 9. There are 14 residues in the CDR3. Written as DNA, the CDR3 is TGTGCCAGTCGATTACAGGGGGTTGGAGAGACCCAGTACTTC. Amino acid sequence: CASRLQGVGETQYF.

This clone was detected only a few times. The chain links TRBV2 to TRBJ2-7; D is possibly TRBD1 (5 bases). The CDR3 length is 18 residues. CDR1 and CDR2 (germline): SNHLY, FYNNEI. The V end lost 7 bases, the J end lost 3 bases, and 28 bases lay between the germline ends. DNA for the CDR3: TGTGCCAGCACCCTAGGGGCCCCCCGGTCGCTACGGAGCTACGAGCAGTACTTC. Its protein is CASTLGAPRSLRSYEQYF.

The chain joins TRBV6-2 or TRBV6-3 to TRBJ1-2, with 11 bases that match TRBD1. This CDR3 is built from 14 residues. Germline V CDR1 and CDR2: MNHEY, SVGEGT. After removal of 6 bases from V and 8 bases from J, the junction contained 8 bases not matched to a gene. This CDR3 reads CASSTGQGARGYTF. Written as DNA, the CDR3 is TGTGCCAGCAGCACCGGACAGGGGGCGCGAGGCTACACCTTC.

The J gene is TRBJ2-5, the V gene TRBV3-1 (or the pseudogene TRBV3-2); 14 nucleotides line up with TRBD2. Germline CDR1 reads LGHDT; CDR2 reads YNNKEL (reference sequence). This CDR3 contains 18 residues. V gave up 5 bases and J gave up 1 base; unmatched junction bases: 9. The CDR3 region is CASSSRLAGGIGQETQYF. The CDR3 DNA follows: TGTGCCAGCAGCTCTCGACTAGCGGGGGGGATCGGCCAAGAGACCCAGTACTTC.

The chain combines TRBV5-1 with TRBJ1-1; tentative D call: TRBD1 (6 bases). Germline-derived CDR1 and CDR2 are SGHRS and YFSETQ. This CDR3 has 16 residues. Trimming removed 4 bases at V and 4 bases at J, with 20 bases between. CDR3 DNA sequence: TGCGCCAGCAGCCCCGGCCGACGGGAGGGGGTCACTGAAGCTTTCTTT. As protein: CASSPGRREGVTEAFF.

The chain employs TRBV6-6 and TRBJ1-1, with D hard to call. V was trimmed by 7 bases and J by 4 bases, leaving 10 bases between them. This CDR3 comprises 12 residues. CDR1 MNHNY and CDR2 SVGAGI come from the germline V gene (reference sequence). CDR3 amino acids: CASTPGSTEAFF. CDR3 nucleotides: TGTGCCAGCACTCCCGGTAGCACTGAAGCTTTCTTT.

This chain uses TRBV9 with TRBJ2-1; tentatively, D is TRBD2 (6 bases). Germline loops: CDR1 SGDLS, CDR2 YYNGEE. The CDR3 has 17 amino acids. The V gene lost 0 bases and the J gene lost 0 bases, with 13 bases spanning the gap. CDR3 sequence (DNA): TGTGCCAGCAGCGTAGCTACCCAGACTAGCTCCTACAATGAGCAGTTCTTC. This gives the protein CASSVATQTSSYNEQFF.

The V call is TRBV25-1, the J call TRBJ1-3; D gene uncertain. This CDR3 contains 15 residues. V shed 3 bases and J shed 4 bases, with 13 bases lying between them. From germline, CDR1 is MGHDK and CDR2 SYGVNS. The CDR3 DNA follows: TGTGCCAGCAGTGAGTTGAGGTCATCCGGAAACACCATATATTTT. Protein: CASSELRSSGNTIYF.